This T cell receptor (beta chain) was profiled in a study of vaccination and CD4 T cells after COVID-19. Whole-study context: Overlapping SARS-CoV-2, HCoV-NL63, HCoV-OC43 and HCoV-229E spike peptides stimulated the cells. Controls used CEFX viral epitopes (positive), HIV-1 Nef peptides (negative), or no peptide.

Indicated treatment: roughly ten-day PBMC culture with coronavirus spike peptide pools or control peptides (ViraFEST assay). According to the study, CD4+ T cells from the unexposed donor were gathered ahead of the COVID-19 pandemic (2011-2018). T cells were expanded with peptide pools, and expanded clonotypes were identified by TCR sequencing. Testing used SARS-CoV-2 S/N and four cold-coronavirus spikes on unexposed-donor CD4+ T cells, cells permitting. Note on this clonotype: The antigen remains unidentified.

The assay that was used to sequence DNA from cultured CD4+ T cells was the Oncomine TCR Beta short-read assay. Extraction of genomic DNA was performed on cultured CD4+ T cells. TCRdb recomputed calls from the PCR reads with MiXCR, one row per CDR3 protein. The table records 7,600 or so distinct CDR3 sequences, around 40% of them present only once. The specimen was CD4+ T cells from blood, cultured in vitro. The clonotype was recovered from a human donor in good health.

For the CDR3, the DNA is TGTGCCAGTACCCCCGGGCGGGAGAGGACAGATACGCAGTATTTT. Its protein product is CASTPGRERTDTQYF. J is TRBJ2-3 and V is TRBV19; 7 bases are shared with TRBD2. CDR1 is LNHDA and CDR2 is SQIVND in the germline V gene (reference sequence). V lost 7 bases, J lost 3 bases, and 10 bases stayed unmatched. This CDR3 contains 15 residues.